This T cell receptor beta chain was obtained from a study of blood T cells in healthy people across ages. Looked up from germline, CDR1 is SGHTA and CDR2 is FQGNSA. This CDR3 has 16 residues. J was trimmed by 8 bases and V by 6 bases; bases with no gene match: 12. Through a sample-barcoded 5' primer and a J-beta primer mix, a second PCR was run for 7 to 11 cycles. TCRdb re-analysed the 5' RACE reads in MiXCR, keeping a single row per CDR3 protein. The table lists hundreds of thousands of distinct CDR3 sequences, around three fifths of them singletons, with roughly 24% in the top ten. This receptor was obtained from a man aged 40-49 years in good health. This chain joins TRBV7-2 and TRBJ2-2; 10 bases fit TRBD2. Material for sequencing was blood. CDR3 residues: CASSQPSGGREGELFF. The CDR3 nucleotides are TGTGCCAGCAGTCAGCCTAGCGGGGGCCGTGAAGGGGAGCTGTTTTTT. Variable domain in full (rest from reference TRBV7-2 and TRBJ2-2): GAGVSQSPSNKVTEKGKDVELRCDPISGHTALYWYRQSLGQGLEFLIYFQGNSAPDKSGLPSDRFSAERTGGSVSTLTIQRTQQEDSAVYLCASSQPSGGREGELFFGEGSRLTVL.